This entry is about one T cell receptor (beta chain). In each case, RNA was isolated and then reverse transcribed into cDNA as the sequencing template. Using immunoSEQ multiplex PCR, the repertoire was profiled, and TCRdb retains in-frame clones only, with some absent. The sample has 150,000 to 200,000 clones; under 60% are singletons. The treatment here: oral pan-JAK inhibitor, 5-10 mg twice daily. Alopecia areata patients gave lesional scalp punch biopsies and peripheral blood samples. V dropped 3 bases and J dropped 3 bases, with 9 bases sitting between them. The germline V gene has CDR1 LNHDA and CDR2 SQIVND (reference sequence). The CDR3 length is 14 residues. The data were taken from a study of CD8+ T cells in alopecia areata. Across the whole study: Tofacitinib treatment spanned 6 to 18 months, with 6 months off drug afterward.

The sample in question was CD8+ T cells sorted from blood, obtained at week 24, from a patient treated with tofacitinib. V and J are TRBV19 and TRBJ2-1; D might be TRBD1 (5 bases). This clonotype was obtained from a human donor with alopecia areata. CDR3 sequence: CASSISQGYNEQFF. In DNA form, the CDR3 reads TGTGCCAGTAGTATTTCGCAGGGCTACAATGAGCAGTTCTTC. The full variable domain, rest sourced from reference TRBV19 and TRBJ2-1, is DGGITQSPKYLFRKEGQNVTLSCEQNLNHDAMYWYRQDPGQGLRLIYYSQIVNDFQKGDIAEGYSVSREKKESFPLTVTSAQKNPTAFYLCASSISQGYNEQFFGPGTRLTVL.